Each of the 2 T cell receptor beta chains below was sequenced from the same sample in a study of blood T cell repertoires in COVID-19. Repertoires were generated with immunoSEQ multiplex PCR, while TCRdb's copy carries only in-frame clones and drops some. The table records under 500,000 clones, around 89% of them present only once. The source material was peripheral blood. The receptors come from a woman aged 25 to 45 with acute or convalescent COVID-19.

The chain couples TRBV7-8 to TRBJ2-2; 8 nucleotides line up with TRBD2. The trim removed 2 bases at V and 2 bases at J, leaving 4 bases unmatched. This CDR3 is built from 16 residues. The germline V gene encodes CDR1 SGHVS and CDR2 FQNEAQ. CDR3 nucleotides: TGTGCCAGCAGCTTACGGGGGGGCGGTAACACCGGGGAGCTGTTTTTT. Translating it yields CASSLRGGGNTGELFF.

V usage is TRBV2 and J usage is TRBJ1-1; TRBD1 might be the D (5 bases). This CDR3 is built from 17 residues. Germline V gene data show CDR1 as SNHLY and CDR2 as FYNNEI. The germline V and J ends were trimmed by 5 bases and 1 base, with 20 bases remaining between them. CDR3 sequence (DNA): TGTGCCAGCAGTCCAGGGCGACAAGGGGTGGAGAACACTGAAGCTTTCTTT. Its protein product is CASSPGRQGVENTEAFF.